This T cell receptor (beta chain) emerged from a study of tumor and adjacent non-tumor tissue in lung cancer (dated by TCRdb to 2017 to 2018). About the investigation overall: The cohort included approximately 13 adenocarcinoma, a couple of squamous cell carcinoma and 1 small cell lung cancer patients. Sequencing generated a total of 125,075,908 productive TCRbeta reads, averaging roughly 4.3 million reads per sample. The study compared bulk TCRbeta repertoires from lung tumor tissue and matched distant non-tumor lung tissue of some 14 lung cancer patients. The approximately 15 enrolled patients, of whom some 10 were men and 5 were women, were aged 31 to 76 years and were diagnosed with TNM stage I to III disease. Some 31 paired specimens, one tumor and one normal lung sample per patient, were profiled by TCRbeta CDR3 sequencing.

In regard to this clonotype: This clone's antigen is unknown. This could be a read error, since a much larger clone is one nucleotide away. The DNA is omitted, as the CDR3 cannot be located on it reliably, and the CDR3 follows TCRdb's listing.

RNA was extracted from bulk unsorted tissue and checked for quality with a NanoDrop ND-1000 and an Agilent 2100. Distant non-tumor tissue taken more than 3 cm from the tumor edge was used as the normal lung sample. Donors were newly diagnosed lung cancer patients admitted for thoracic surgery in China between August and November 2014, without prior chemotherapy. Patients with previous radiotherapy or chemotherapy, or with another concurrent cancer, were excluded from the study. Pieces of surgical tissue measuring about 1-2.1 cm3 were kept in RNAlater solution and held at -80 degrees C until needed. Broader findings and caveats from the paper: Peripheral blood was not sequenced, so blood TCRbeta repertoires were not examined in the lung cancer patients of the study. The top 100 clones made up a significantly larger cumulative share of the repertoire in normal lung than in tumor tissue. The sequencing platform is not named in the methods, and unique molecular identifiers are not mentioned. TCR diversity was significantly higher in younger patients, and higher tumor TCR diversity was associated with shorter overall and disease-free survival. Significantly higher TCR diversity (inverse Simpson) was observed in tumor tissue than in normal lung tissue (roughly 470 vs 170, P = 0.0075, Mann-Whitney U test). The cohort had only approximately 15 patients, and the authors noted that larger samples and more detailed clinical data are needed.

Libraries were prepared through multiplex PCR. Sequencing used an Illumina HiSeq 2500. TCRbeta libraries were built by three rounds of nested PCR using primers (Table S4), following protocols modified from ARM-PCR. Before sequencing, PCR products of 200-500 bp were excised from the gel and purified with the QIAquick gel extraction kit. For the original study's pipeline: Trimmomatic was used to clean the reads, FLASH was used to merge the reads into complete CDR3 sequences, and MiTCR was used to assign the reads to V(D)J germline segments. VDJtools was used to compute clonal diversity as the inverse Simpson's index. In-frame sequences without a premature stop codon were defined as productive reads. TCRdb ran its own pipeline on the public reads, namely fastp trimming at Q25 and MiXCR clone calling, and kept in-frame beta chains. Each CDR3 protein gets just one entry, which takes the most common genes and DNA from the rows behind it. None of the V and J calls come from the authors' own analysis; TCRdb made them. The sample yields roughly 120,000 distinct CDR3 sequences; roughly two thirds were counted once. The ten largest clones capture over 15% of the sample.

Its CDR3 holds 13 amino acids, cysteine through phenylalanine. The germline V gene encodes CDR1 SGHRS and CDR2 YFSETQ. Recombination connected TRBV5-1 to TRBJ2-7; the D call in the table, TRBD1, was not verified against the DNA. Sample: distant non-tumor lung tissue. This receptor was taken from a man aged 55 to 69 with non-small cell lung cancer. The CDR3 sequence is CASSLYWGQGSHF.